A selection of T cell receptor beta chains follows, all from one sample in a study of patients and donors after allogeneic stem cell transplantation. TCRdb called the RT-PCR reads again in MiXCR, with one record for every CDR3 protein. The table shows 150,000 to 200,000 distinct CDR3 sequences, with about 32% occurring only once. The sample taken for sequencing was blood, either unsorted or a sorted T cell fraction (not recorded which). These receptors were obtained from a human donor who was either an allogeneic HSCT recipient or a stem cell or donor lymphocyte infusion donor (not recorded which). It is not recorded whose cells these are; they may come from a transplant donor. The CDR3 runs from the conserved cysteine through the conserved F or W. A D gene is named only where the DNA matches it firmly. Size is stated for part of the rows, as once, few or many counts, or as a class when the clone is expanded.

size	V	J	D	DNA	CDR3
.	TRBV30	TRBJ1-1	.	TGTGCCTGGAGTGCGTACGGGGGAGGTACTGAAGCTTTCTTT	CAWSAYGGGTEAFF
.	TRBV12-5	TRBJ2-7	TRBD2	TGTGCTAGTGGTTCCGGACTAGCGGGAAGCTACGAGCAGTACTTC	CASGSGLAGSYEQYF
.	TRBV12-5	TRBJ2-5	.	TGTGCTAGTGGTTTGGGGAGACAGGTAGAAGAGACCCAGTACTTC	CASGLGRQVEETQYF
.	TRBV3-1	TRBJ2-3	.	TGTGCCAGCAGCCAAGATTCCCCCTCGGGGGTCAAAGATACGCAGTATTTT	CASSQDSPSGVKDTQYF
.	TRBV20-1	TRBJ1-1	.	TGCAGTGCTACCTTTATACCGTTTGAAGCTTTCTTT	CSATFIPFEAFF
few	TRBV5-1	TRBJ2-3	.	TGCGCCAGCAGCTTGGGGGGAAGTAAAGATACGCAGTATTTT	CASSLGGSKDTQYF
many	TRBV28	TRBJ2-7	TRBD1	TGTGCCAGCAGTTTTATCGGGACAGTAACTTGGGAGCAGTACTTC	CASSFIGTVTWEQYF
few	TRBV4-2	TRBJ2-3	.	TGTGCCAGCAGCCAAGTAGCAAATACGCAGTATTTT	CASSQVANTQYF
few	TRBV20-1	TRBJ1-3	.	TGCAGTGCCGCCTTGTGGGGGCAAGGAAACACCATATATTTT	CSAALWGQGNTIYF
many	TRBV20-1	TRBJ1-5	TRBD1	TGCAGTGCTGGAGGACAGGGCAATCAGCCCCAGCATTTT	CSAGGQGNQPQHF
few	TRBV28	TRBJ2-1	TRBD2	TGTGCCAGCAGTTCCTCCGGGACTAGCGGGAGGGTTATCAATGAGCAGTTCTTC	CASSSSGTSGRVINEQFF
.	TRBV14	TRBJ2-1	TRBD2	TGTGCCAGCAGCCTCCCGGGACTAGTGAATAGCGAGCAGTTCTTC	CASSLPGLVNSEQFF
few	TRBV6-5	TRBJ1-5	.	TGTGCCAGCAGTTACCGGCCCCCGGGGGACCATGGGAATCAGCCCCAGCATTTT	CASSYRPPGDHGNQPQHF